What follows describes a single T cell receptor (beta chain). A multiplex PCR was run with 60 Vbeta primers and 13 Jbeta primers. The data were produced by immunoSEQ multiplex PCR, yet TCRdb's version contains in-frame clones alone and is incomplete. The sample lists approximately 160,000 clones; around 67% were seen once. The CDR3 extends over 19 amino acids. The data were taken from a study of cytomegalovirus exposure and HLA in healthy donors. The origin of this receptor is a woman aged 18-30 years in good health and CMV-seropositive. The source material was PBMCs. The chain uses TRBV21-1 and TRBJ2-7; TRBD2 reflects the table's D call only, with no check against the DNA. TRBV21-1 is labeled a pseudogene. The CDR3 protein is CANIRYGSSGGPGAYEQYF. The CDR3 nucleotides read TGTGCCAACATCAGGTATGGGTCTAGCGGGGGACCAGGGGCCTACGAGCAGTACTTC.